One and the same sample provided the 24 T cell receptor beta chains below, sequenced in a study of blood T cell repertoires in COVID-19. Only in-frame clones appear in the TCRdb table, and some are missing; sequencing was by immunoSEQ multiplex PCR. This sample yields a few hundred thousand clones, of which under 90% are seen a single time; less than 4% belongs to the top ten. The specimen was peripheral blood. Source of these receptors: a woman aged 18-35 years with acute or convalescent COVID-19.

The chain joins TRBV4-3 to TRBJ2-1; TRBD2 agrees at 8 bases. Germline CDR1 LGHNA, CDR2 YSLEER. The CDR3 is made up of 15 amino acids. V trimming: 1 base; J trimming: 8 bases; junction bases outside the gene matches: 7. The DNA of the CDR3 is TGCGCCAGCAGCCAAGGGACTAGCAGGACCCATGAGCAGTTCTTC. This encodes CASSQGTSRTHEQFF.

The V gene is TRBV18, the J gene TRBJ1-5, with a weak D call TRBD1 (6 bases). V was clipped by 5 bases and J by 4 bases, with 15 bases between them. CDR1 and CDR2 from the germline V gene are KGHSH and LQKENI. This CDR3 region has 15 residues. The CDR3 reads CASSREGTLNQPQHF. CDR3 nucleotides: TGTGCCAGCTCAAGGGAAGGGACACTAAATCAGCCCCAGCATTTT.

The chain carries TRBV28 and TRBJ2-7; 9 positions match TRBD2. This CDR3 contains 17 residues. CDR1 and CDR2 from the germline V gene are MDHEN and SYDVKM. Unmatched junction bases numbered 15, after V lost 2 bases and J lost 7 bases. The CDR3 region is CASSLAGGGLGWAEQYF. As DNA, the CDR3 is TGTGCCAGCAGTTTAGCGGGAGGGGGACTGGGATGGGCTGAGCAGTACTTC. The whole variable domain, remainder taken from reference TRBV28 and TRBJ2-7, is DVKVTQSSRYLVKRTGEKVFLECVQDMDHENMFWYRQDPGLGLRLIYFSYDVKMKEKGDIPEGYSVSREKKERFSLILESASTNQTSMYLCASSLAGGGLGWAEQYFGPGTRLTVT.

J is TRBJ2-3 and V is TRBV5-1, with 15 nucleotides matching TRBD2. Germline V gene data show CDR1 as SGHRS and CDR2 as YFSETQ. J was trimmed by 3 bases and V by 4 bases; bases with no gene match: 9. The CDR3 totals 18 residues. Here the CDR3 DNA reads TGCGCCAGCAGCCTGGGACTAGCGGGAGGCCGCAGAACAGATACGCAGTATTTT. Translated: CASSLGLAGGRRTDTQYF.

The chain is built from TRBV27 and TRBJ1-1; D gene ambiguous. Trimming stripped 3 bases from V and 5 bases from J, with 13 bases between. CDR1 is MNHEY and CDR2 is SMNVEV in the germline V gene (reference sequence). The CDR3 spans 14 residues. The CDR3 loop is CASSFMGAWTEAFF. CDR3 sequence (DNA): TGTGCCAGCAGTTTTATGGGCGCGTGGACTGAAGCTTTCTTT.

This clone has only one observation. The chain combines TRBV6-2 or TRBV6-3 with TRBJ2-1, with 13 bases fitting TRBD2. The CDR3 runs to 16 residues. Losses at the gene ends were 6 bases for V and 6 bases for J; bases not matched to a gene: 8. The germline CDR1 and CDR2 sequences are MNHEY and SVGEGT. The CDR3 DNA sequence: TGTGCCAGCAGCAGCCTTAGGACTAGCGGGAGCAATGAGCAGTTCTTC. Encoded protein: CASSSLRTSGSNEQFF.

V usage is TRBV7-2 and J usage is TRBJ2-3, with 8 nucleotides matching TRBD2. This CDR3 contains 15 residues. Per germline, CDR1 SGHTA and CDR2 FQGNSA. V dropped 3 bases and J dropped 5; count of bases not matched to a gene: 7. The DNA for the CDR3 is TGTGCCAGCAGCTTCGGGGGACTAGAGCGAGATACGCAGTATTTT. Translating it yields CASSFGGLERDTQYF. The complete variable domain, with remaining parts taken from reference TRBV7-2 and TRBJ2-3, reads GAGVSQSPSNKVTEKGKDVELRCDPISGHTALYWYRQSLGQGLEFLIYFQGNSAPDKSGLPSDRFSAERTGGSVSTLTIQRTQQEDSAVYLCASSFGGLERDTQYFGPGTRLTVL.

V usage is TRBV4-1 and J usage is TRBJ2-1, with TRBD2 as a possible D gene (6 bases). CDR1 is MGHRA, CDR2 YSYEKL, per germline. The CDR3 totals 18 residues. V lost 0 bases to trimming and J lost 1 base, with 16 bases between them. CDR3 nucleotide sequence: TGCGCCAGCAGCCAAGAATTGAGGAGGGTAACTTCCTACAATGAGCAGTTCTTC. This translates into CASSQELRRVTSYNEQFF.

In its sample, this clone was seen once. The chain carries TRBV30 and TRBJ2-7, with TRBD1 as a possible D gene (6 bases). V was cut by 2 bases and J by 7 bases, with 12 bases left in between. Germline values: CDR1 GTSNPN, CDR2 SVGIG (reference sequence). The CDR3 contains 12 residues. This chain's CDR3 is CAWSTQGMEQYF. The CDR3 nucleotides read TGTGCCTGGAGTACTCAGGGGATGGAGCAGTACTTC.

V gene TRBV6-1 combines with J gene TRBJ2-1; TRBD2 agrees at 7 bases. Per the germline V gene, CDR1 is MNHNS and CDR2 is SASEGT. The CDR3 has 15 amino acids. The V and J ends lost 1 base and 6 bases, in that order; junction bases with no gene match: 6. The CDR3 spells CASSEDGGSGNEQFF. Written as DNA, the CDR3 is TGTGCCAGCAGTGAAGATGGCGGGAGTGGCAATGAGCAGTTCTTC.

The chain couples TRBV30 to TRBJ2-3, with D perhaps matching TRBD2 (6 bases). The CDR3 runs to 13 residues. V shed 3 bases and J shed 3 bases, with 10 bases lying between them. Germline V gene lookup returns CDR1 GTSNPN and CDR2 SVGIG (reference sequence). CDR3 loop: CAWRWRGTDTQYF. The CDR3 nucleotides read TGTGCCTGGAGGTGGAGGGGAACAGATACGCAGTATTTT.

The chain combines TRBV5-6 with TRBJ2-7; D gene uncertain. The CDR3 runs to 15 residues. The V gene lost 6 bases and the J gene lost 4 bases, with 20 bases spanning the gap. Germline CDR1 reads SGHDT; CDR2 reads YYEEEE. CDR3 DNA: TGTGCCAGCAACCCCGGCCTAGATCCCTCTTACGAGCAGTACTTC. It encodes CASNPGLDPSYEQYF.

The genes are TRBV18 and TRBJ1-2, with TRBD1 matching over 9 bases. V dropped 4 bases and J dropped 6; count of bases not matched to a gene: 3. This CDR3 spans 13 amino acids. CDR1 is KGHSH and CDR2 is LQKENI in the germline V gene. CDR3 region: CASSRDRADGYTF. DNA for the CDR3: TGTGCCAGCTCACGGGACAGGGCGGATGGCTACACCTTC.

The gene calls are TRBV29-1 and TRBJ1-3; the D is unclear. The V gene's germline CDR1 is SQVTM and CDR2 ANQGSEA. The V end was cut by 4 bases, the J end by 1 base, with 5 bases between. This CDR3 contains 12 residues. The CDR3 nucleotides are TGCAGCGTTGGCGTTTCTGGAAACACCATATATTTT. Protein: CSVGVSGNTIYF.

The chain combines TRBV28 with TRBJ2-3; weak D call: TRBD1 (5 bases). This CDR3 contains 15 residues. Trimming took off 4 bases at V and 2 bases at J, with 13 bases between the two ends. Germline V lookup: CDR1 MDHEN, CDR2 SYDVKM. The CDR3 DNA is TGTGCCAGCAGTTCCCGACAGTTTTTCACAGATACGCAGTATTTT. Translating gives CASSSRQFFTDTQYF.

This clone was observed a few times. The chain joins TRBV15 to TRBJ1-5; maybe TRBD1 (5 bases). Trimming removed 8 bases at V and 3 bases at J, with 20 bases between. This CDR3 region has 16 residues. CDR1 and CDR2 from the germline V gene are LNHNV and YYDKDF (reference sequence). The CDR3 here is CATSSGGPTNNQPQHF. CDR3 coding DNA: TGTGCCACCTCCTCCGGGGGACCTACCAACAATCAGCCCCAGCATTTT.

This clone was detected only once. The chain has TRBV19 and TRBJ1-2; D may be TRBD1 (5 bases). V shed 5 bases and J shed 4 bases, with 17 bases lying between them. Germline values: CDR1 LNHDA, CDR2 SQIVND (reference sequence). The CDR3 spans 15 residues. The CDR3 spells CASSPGQGPIYGYTF. The CDR3 nucleotides are TGTGCCAGTAGTCCCGGACAAGGCCCCATCTATGGCTACACCTTC.

This chain joins TRBV28 and TRBJ2-2, with 8 bases fitting TRBD2. This CDR3 has 18 amino acids. CDR1 MDHEN and CDR2 SYDVKM come from the germline V gene. The junction had 12 bases not matched to a gene; V was cut back by 6 bases and J by 0 bases. This CDR3 is CASSPETGGIANTGELFF. As DNA, the CDR3 is TGTGCCAGCAGCCCCGAGACGGGAGGGATCGCGAACACCGGGGAGCTGTTTTTT.

The chain has TRBV6-5 and TRBJ1-1; 8 nucleotides line up with TRBD1. In germline, CDR1 is MNHEY, CDR2 SVGAGI. The V and J ends lost 5 bases and 5 bases, in that order; junction bases with no gene match: 4. This CDR3 contains 13 residues. CDR3 DNA: TGTGCCAGCAGTAGGACAGGGAAGACTGAAGCTTTCTTT. The encoded protein is CASSRTGKTEAFF.

The sample holds one count of this clone. The gene calls are TRBV28 and TRBJ2-1, with TRBD1 matching 11 bases. J gave up 8 bases and V 8 bases, and 17 bases lay outside the gene matches. The CDR3 loop spans 17 amino acids. Germline loops: CDR1 MDHEN, CDR2 SYDVKM. In DNA, the CDR3 is TGTGCCAGCTCAGGGACAGGGGGAGGCGGGAGGGCCGATGAGCAGTTCTTC. As protein: CASSGTGGGGRADEQFF.

This chain connects TRBV10-3 to TRBJ2-7; TRBD2 agrees at 11 bases. The germline gives CDR1 ENHRY, CDR2 SYGVKD. V shed 8 bases, J shed 1 base, and the junction held 1 base outside the gene matches. This CDR3 is built from 13 residues. The CDR3 reads CAIGTSGSYEQYF. The DNA for the CDR3 is TGTGCCATCGGGACTAGCGGATCCTACGAGCAGTACTTC.

V is TRBV6-2 or TRBV6-3 and J is TRBJ2-2; no clear D gene. CDR1 is MNHEY and CDR2 is SVGEGT in the germline V gene. This CDR3 is 18 amino acids long. Between the trimmed V and J ends, which lost 0 bases and 3 bases, there was a span of 17 bases. The CDR3 reads CASSYSRLTGLYTGELFF. In DNA form, the CDR3 reads TGTGCCAGCAGTTACTCTCGGCTCACGGGTCTCTACACCGGGGAGCTGTTTTTT.

The chain employs TRBV27 and TRBJ2-4; TRBD2 aligns across 9 bases. The CDR3 has 15 amino acids. Germline trimming cut 5 bases from V and 0 bases from J; bases unmatched to any gene: 2. Germline V gene data show CDR1 as MNHEY and CDR2 as SMNVEV (reference sequence). CDR3 sequence: CASSRTSVAKNIQYF. Written as DNA, the CDR3 is TGTGCCAGCAGTCGGACTAGCGTAGCCAAAAACATTCAGTACTTC.

The rearrangement uses TRBV5-6 and TRBJ1-4; D perhaps matches TRBD1 (5 bases). The V gene's germline CDR1 is SGHDT and CDR2 YYEEEE. Trimming left V 0 bases short and J 6 bases short, with 9 bases between. The CDR3 has 14 residues. DNA for the CDR3: TGTGCCAGCAGCTTGGCGGGGGGGGATGAAAAACTGTTTTTT. As protein: CASSLAGGDEKLFF.